These T cell receptor beta chains were read from a single sample in a study of T cell responses to AZD1222 COVID-19 vaccine. Clones were read by immunoSEQ multiplex PCR, and TCRdb kept only the in-frame ones, dropping some. The sample holds around 150,000 clones, about nine tenths seen once. Here the sequenced sample was peripheral blood, taken on day 0 of AZD1222 vaccination. All receptors come from an adult in good health. Each CDR3 is given with its conserved first and last residue. The D gene is left open where the match is weak. Clone size appears in some rows only: once, few, many, or a class for an expanded clone.

-	TRBV5-1	TRBD1	TRBJ1-4	CASSSATGMTEKLFF	TGCGCCAGCAGCTCGGCGACAGGGATGACTGAAAAACTGTTTTTT
-	TRBV12-5	-	TRBJ2-5	CASGLVRMSWQKETQYF	TGTGCTAGTGGTTTGGTACGCATGAGCTGGCAGAAAGAGACCCAGTACTTC
-	TRBV25-1	-	TRBJ1-6	CATRPRGGYNSPLHF	TGTGCCACCCGCCCCCGAGGTGGGTATAATTCACCCCTCCACTTT
-	TRBV7-2	-	TRBJ2-7	CASSLDPRAAYEQYF	TGTGCCAGCAGCTTAGACCCCCGGGCGGCCTACGAGCAGTACTTC
-	TRBV4-2	TRBD2	TRBJ2-3	CASSQEGASGPDTQYF	TGTGCCAGCAGCCAAGAAGGCGCTAGCGGGCCAGATACGCAGTATTTT
-	TRBV11-2	-	TRBJ2-3	CASSLPGGQRGTDTQYF	TGTGCCAGCAGCTTACCCGGAGGGCAGCGGGGCACAGATACGCAGTATTTT
-	TRBV9	-	TRBJ2-2	CASSPRDTITGELFF	TGTGCCAGCAGCCCGCGGGACACCATAACCGGGGAGCTGTTTTTT
-	TRBV7-8	-	TRBJ1-5	CASSSKPTGGGQPQHF	TGTGCCAGCAGCTCCAAACCTACCGGGGGCGGTCAGCCCCAGCATTTT
-	TRBV6-6	-	TRBJ1-2	CASSYPAGSYGYTF	TGTGCCAGCAGTTACCCCGCCGGCAGCTATGGCTACACCTTC
-	TRBV19	-	TRBJ1-1	CASTNTGRGEAFF	TGTGCCAGTACTAATACAGGGAGGGGTGAAGCTTTCTTT
-	TRBV19	TRBD1	TRBJ2-7	CASRAGTGGSLTYEQYF	TGTGCCAGTAGGGCCGGGACAGGAGGGAGCCTAACCTACGAGCAGTACTTC
-	TRBV3-1/TRBV3-2	TRBD1	TRBJ2-1	CASSRQGINEQFF	TGTGCCAGCTCCCGACAGGGAATCAATGAGCAGTTCTTC
-	TRBV7-9	-	TRBJ1-2	CASSFDWGYTF	TGTGCCAGCAGCTTTGACTGGGGCTACACCTTC
-	TRBV6-1	-	TRBJ2-7	CASSVRASSIPTYEQYF	TGTGCCAGCAGTGTGAGAGCTAGCTCAATCCCCACCTACGAGCAGTACTTC
-	TRBV6-5	-	TRBJ1-3	CASSLGPGNTIYF	TGTGCCAGCAGCCTCGGGCCTGGAAACACCATATATTTT
-	TRBV19	TRBD2	TRBJ2-1	CASSPGTSGGFSYNEQFF	TGTGCCAGTAGCCCAGGGACTAGCGGGGGGTTTTCCTACAATGAGCAGTTCTTC
many	TRBV6-4	TRBD2	TRBJ2-1	CASSAREGSYNEQFF	TGTGCCAGCAGTGCCCGGGAGGGGTCCTACAATGAGCAGTTCTTC
few	TRBV12-5	TRBD1	TRBJ1-4	CASGRAGTGGEKLFF	TGTGCTAGTGGCAGGGCGGGGACAGGAGGTGAAAAACTGTTTTTT
-	TRBV4-3	-	TRBJ2-1	CASSQGPVRVEQFF	TGCGCCAGCAGCCAAGGTCCCGTGCGAGTGGAGCAGTTCTTC
-	TRBV5-5	TRBD1	TRBJ1-5	CASSLGQGSNQPQHF	TGTGCCAGCAGCCTAGGACAGGGAAGCAATCAGCCCCAGCATTTT
-	TRBV4-2	TRBD1	TRBJ1-1	CASSRLDREVTEAFF	TGTGCCAGCAGCCGATTGGACAGGGAGGTCACTGAAGCTTTCTTT
-	TRBV11-3	-	TRBJ1-1	CASSLQRGREASNEAFF	TGTGCCAGCAGCCTGCAGCGGGGCCGGGAAGCTTCCAATGAAGCTTTCTTT
-	TRBV19	-	TRBJ1-1	CASNLAGNTEAFF	TGTGCCAGTAACCTCGCGGGGAACACTGAAGCTTTCTTT
-	TRBV5-4	-	TRBJ1-2	CASSSSAARTIYGYTF	TGTGCCAGCAGCTCTTCGGCAGCCCGTACAATCTATGGCTACACCTTC
-	TRBV7-3	TRBD1	TRBJ2-7	CASSVTGTGIYEQYF	TGTGCCAGCAGCGTTACCGGGACAGGGATCTACGAGCAGTACTTC
-	TRBV7-8	-	TRBJ1-3	CASGLPSSGNTIYF	TGTGCCAGCGGGCTTCCCAGCTCTGGAAACACCATATATTTT
-	TRBV6-5	-	TRBJ1-2	CASSRPGPKMGYTF	TGTGCCAGCAGTAGACCGGGACCGAAGATGGGCTACACCTTC
-	TRBV7-3	-	TRBJ1-2	CASSLSGGGYGYTF	TGTGCCAGCAGCTTATCCGGGGGAGGCTATGGCTACACCTTC
-	TRBV5-4	-	TRBJ1-1	CASSPGGNTEAFF	TGTGCCAGCAGCCCCGGAGGGAACACTGAAGCTTTCTTT
-	TRBV19	TRBD1	TRBJ1-2	CASSIGTVGYTF	TGTGCCAGTAGTATTGGGACAGTTGGCTACACCTTC
-	TRBV29-1	TRBD1	TRBJ2-1	CSSMPGTGHNEQFF	TGCAGCTCGATGCCCGGGACAGGTCACAATGAGCAGTTCTTC